Detailed here is one T cell receptor beta chain. These data are taken from a study of blood T cell repertoires in COVID-19. Across the whole study: Researchers got acute and convalescent COVID-19 samples from the United States, Italy and Spain. The analysed material was cDNA or gDNA that came from T cells, B-cell-depleted T cells, or PBMCs.

With 8 bases clipped from V and 1 base from J, the junction kept 7 bases outside the gene matches. CDR1 is SGHTA, CDR2 FQGTGA, per germline. The CDR3 has 16 amino acids. Per the original data handling: From reference gene primer amplification, estimates of nucleated cell counts were derived. Clones were sequenced by immunoSEQ multiplex PCR, and TCRdb holds only the in-frame ones, with some missing. That table supplies the V and J calls and clone size; D and trimming were determined from the DNA. The data show 120,000 or so clones, roughly 87% seen once. The chain combines TRBV7-3 with TRBJ2-6; 8 bases align to TRBD1. The TCR comes from a woman older than 75 with acute or convalescent COVID-19. The source material was peripheral blood. DNA of the CDR3: TGTGCCAGCGCGAAGCAGGGGGCGTCTGGGGCCAACGTCCTGACTTTC. This sequence encodes CASAKQGASGANVLTF. Combining the CDR3 with reference TRBV7-3 and TRBJ2-6 gives the whole variable domain GAGVSQTPSNKVTEKGKYVELRCDPISGHTALYWYRQSLGQGPEFLIYFQGTGAADDSGLPNDRFFAVRPEGSVSTLKIQRTERGDSAVYLCASAKQGASGANVLTFGAGSRLTVL.